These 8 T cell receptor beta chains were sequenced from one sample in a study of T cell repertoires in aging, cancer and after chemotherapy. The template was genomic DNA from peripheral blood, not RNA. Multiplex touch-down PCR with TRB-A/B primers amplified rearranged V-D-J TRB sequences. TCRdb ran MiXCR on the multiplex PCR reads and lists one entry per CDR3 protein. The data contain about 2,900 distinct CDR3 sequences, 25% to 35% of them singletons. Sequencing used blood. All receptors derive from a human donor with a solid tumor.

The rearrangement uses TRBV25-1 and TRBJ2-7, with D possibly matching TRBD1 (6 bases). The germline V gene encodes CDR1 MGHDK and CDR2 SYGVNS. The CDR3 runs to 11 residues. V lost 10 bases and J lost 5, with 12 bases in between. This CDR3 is CATRTEHEQYF. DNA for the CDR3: TGTGCCACCAGGACAGAACACGAGCAGTACTTC.

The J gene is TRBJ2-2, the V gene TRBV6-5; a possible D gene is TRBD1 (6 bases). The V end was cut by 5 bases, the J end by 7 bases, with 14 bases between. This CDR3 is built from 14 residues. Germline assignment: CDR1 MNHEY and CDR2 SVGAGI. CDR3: CASSGQGFVGELFF. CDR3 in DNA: TGTGCCAGCAGTGGTCAGGGGTTTGTCGGGGAGCTGTTTTTT.

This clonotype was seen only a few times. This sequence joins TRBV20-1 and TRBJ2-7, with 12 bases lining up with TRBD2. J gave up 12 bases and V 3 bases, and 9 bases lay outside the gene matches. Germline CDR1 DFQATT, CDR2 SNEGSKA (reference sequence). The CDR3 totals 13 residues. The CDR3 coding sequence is TGCAGTGCTAGCTCGACTAGCGGGAGCCTGAGGTACTTC. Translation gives CSASSTSGSLRYF.

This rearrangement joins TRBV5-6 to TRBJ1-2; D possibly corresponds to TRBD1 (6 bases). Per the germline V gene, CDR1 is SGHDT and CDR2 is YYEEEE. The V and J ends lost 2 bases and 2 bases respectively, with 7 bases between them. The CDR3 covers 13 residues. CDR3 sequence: CASSFGQNYGYTF. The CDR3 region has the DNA TGTGCCAGCAGCTTTGGACAGAACTATGGCTACACCTTC.

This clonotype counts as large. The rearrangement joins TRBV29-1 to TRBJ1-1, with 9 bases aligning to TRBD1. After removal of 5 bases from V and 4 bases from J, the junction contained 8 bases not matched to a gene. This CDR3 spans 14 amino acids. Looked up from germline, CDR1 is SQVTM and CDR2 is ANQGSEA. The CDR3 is CSVYPQGAGTEAFF. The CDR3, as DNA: TGCAGCGTTTACCCACAGGGGGCGGGCACTGAAGCTTTCTTT.

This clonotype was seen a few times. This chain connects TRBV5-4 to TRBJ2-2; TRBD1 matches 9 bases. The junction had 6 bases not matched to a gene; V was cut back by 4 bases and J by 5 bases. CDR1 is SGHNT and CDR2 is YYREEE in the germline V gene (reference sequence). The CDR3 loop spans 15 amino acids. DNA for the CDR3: TGTGCCAGCAGCCTACAGGGGGCAAGGACCGGGGAGCTGTTTTTT. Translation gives CASSLQGARTGELFF.

CDR3 amino acids: CASSSYHRGSLKLFF. In nucleotides, the CDR3 is TGTGCCAGCAGTTCCTACCACAGGGGGTCATTAAAACTGTTTTTT. The rearrangement uses TRBV6-6 and TRBJ1-4; the match to TRBD1 covers 8 bases. V shed 4 bases, J shed 10 bases, and the junction held 11 bases outside the gene matches. The CDR3 contains 15 residues. Germline lookup yields CDR1 MNHNY and CDR2 SVGAGI (reference sequence).

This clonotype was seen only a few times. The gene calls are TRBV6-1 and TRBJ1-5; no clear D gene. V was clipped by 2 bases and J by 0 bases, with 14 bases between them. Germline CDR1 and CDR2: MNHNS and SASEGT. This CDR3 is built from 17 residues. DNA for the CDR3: TGTGCCAGCAGTGAAAATATGGACCTGAATAGCAATCAGCCCCAGCATTTT. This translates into CASSENMDLNSNQPQHF.